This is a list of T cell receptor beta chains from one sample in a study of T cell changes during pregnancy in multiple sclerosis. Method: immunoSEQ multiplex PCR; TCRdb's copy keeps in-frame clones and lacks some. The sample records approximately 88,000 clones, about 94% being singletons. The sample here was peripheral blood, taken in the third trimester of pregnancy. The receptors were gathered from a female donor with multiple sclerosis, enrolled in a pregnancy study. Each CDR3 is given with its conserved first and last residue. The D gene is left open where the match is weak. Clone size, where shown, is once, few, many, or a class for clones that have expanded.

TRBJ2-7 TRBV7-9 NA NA TGTGCCAGCACCCTCCCGACGAGCGACGAGCAGTACTTC CASTLPTSDEQYF
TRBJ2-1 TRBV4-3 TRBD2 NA TGCGCCAGCAGTACGTGGGGGGGCAATGAGCAGTTCTTC CASSTWGGNEQFF
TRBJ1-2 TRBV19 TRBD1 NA TGTGCCAGTAGTATAGCTCGACAGGGGACCTATGGCTACACCTTC CASSIARQGTYGYTF
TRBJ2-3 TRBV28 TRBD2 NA TGTGCCAGCAGTTTAAGTTCCCTAGCGGGAGGGAGAGCGGATACGCAGTATTTT CASSLSSLAGGRADTQYF
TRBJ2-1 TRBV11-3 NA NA TGTGCCAGCAGCTCGACGGGTTGGAATGAGCAGTTCTTC CASSSTGWNEQFF
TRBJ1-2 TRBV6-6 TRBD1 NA TGTGCCAGCAGTTACCGGGACAGGGGGCGATACACCTTC CASSYRDRGRYTF
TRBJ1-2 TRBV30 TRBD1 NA TGTGCCTGGAATAGGGACAGGCAAATGAGAGCTAACTATGGCTACACCTTC CAWNRDRQMRANYGYTF
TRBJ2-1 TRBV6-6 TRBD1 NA TGTGCCAGCAGTAACCGGGACAGCGACAATGAGCAGTTCTTC CASSNRDSDNEQFF
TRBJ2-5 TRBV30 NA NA TGTGCCTGGAGTCAGCCCCCGGGAGAGACCCAGTACTTC CAWSQPPGETQYF
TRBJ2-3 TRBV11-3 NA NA TGTGCCAGCAGCGGGTCGGGTACGCAGTATTTT CASSGSGTQYF
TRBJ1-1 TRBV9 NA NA TGTGCCAGCAGCGCGGGACTCATGAACACTGAAGCTTTCTTT CASSAGLMNTEAFF
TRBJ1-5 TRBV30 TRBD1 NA TGTGCCTGGAGTGTTGACAGGGAATGGCAGCCCCAGCATTTT CAWSVDREWQPQHF
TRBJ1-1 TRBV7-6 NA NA TGTGCCAGCAGCTTAGTTCATGCGTTTAACACTGAAGCTTTCTTT CASSLVHAFNTEAFF
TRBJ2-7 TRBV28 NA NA TGTGCCAGCAGTTTCCCGACAGGGACGGGAGAGTTACCGTACTTC CASSFPTGTGELPYF
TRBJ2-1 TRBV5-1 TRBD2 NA TGCGCCAGCAGCGTCGGGACTAGCGGGAGTATGGACCATGAGCAGTTCTTC CASSVGTSGSMDHEQFF
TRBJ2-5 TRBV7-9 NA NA TGTGCCAGCACCGTAGAGAACTTGATCCAAGAGACCCAGTACTTC CASTVENLIQETQYF
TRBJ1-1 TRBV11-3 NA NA TGTGCCAGCAGCTTTCAGGTGAACACTGAAGCTTTCTTT CASSFQVNTEAFF
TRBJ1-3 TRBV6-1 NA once TGTGCCAGCAGTGAACCCGGCAGACTGGGAAACACCATATATTTT CASSEPGRLGNTIYF
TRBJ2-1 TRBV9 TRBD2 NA TGTGCCAGCAGCGTAGCGGGCGGGAGGGCCTCCAATGAGCAGTTCTTC CASSVAGGRASNEQFF
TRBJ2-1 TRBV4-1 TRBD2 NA TGCGCCAGCAGCCAAGATCGAGCTAGCGGGAGCTCCTACAATGAGCAGTTCTTC CASSQDRASGSSYNEQFF
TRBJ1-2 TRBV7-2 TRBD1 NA TGTGCCAGCAGCAGAGCTGGGACAGGGGCTGCTGGCTACACCTTC CASSRAGTGAAGYTF
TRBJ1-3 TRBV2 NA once TGTGCCAGCAGTGCGAGCTCTGGAAACACCATATATTTT CASSASSGNTIYF
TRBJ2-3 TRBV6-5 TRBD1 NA TGTGCCAGCAGGACCGTGACAGGGACAGATACGCAGTATTTT CASRTVTGTDTQYF
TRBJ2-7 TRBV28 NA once TGTGCCAGCAGTTTGGCACAGGGTGGGTCCTACGAGCAGTACTTC CASSLAQGGSYEQYF
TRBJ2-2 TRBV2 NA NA TGTGCCAGCAGTGAGCTAGGCCAGAACACCGGGGAGCTGTTTTTT CASSELGQNTGELFF
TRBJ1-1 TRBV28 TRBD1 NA TGTGCCAGCAGTTTATCTGCAGGGGGAAGGATTGAAGCTTTCTTT CASSLSAGGRIEAFF
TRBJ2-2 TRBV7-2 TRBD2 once TGTGCCAGCAGCTTTCTAGCGGGAGGGTTTGGCGGGGAGCTGTTTTTT CASSFLAGGFGGELFF
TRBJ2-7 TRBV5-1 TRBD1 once TGCGCCAGCAGTAGCACCGGGACAGGGTACGTCTACGAGCAGTACTTC CASSSTGTGYVYEQYF
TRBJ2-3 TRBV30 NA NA TGTGCCTGGAACCCTCCCAGGGGGACTAGCACAGATACGCAGTATTTT CAWNPPRGTSTDTQYF
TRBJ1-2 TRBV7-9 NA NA TGTGCCAGCAGCTTTGGCGGGCCTGGCTACACCTTC CASSFGGPGYTF
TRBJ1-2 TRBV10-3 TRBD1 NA TGTGCCATCTCATTTGACAGGGGCTATGGCTACACCTTC CAISFDRGYGYTF
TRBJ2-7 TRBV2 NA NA TGTGCCAGCAGTGTCAGACAGACCTACGAGCAGTACTTC CASSVRQTYEQYF
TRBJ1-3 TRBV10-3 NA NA TGTGCCATCAGTGAGTCCCTGATGACATTCCTCTCTGGAAACACCATATATTTT CAISESLMTFLSGNTIYF
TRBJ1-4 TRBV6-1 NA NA TGTGCCAGCAGTGACTCGAGGGCGGCCCGGGAAAAACTGTTTTTT CASSDSRAAREKLFF
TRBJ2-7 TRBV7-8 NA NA TGTGCCAGCAGCTTAGGACAGCCCGAGCAGTACTTC CASSLGQPEQYF
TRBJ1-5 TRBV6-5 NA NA TGTGCCAGCAGTGTACAGGGCCGGAGCAATCAGCCCCAGCATTTT CASSVQGRSNQPQHF
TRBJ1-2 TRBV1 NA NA TGCACCAGCAGCCAAGAGGGGGACAGGGGGGTCTCTAACTATGGCTACACCTTC CTSSQEGDRGVSNYGYTF
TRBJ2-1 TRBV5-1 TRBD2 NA TGCGCCAGCAGCTACGGAGCGGGAGTGGGGAATGAGCAGTTCTTC CASSYGAGVGNEQFF
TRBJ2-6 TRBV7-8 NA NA TGTGCCAGCAGCTTCGGAGCCTCTGGGGCCAACGTCCTGACTTTC CASSFGASGANVLTF
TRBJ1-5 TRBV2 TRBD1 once TGTGCCAGCAGCGCCGACAGGGGAGGCAATCAGCCCCAGCATTTT CASSADRGGNQPQHF
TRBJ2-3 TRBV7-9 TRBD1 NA TGTGCCAGCAGCTTAGATATGCACAGGGGGCTCGGCGGAGATACGCAGTATTTT CASSLDMHRGLGGDTQYF
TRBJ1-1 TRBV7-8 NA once TGTGCCAGCAGGACCGGACAGAACACTGAAGCTTTCTTT CASRTGQNTEAFF
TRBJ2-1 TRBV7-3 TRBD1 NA TGTGCCAGCAGCGGACAGGGGTGGAATGAGCAGTTCTTC CASSGQGWNEQFF
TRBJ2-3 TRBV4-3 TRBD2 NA TGCGCCAGCAGCCAAGGGGGTCTAGCGGGAGCTTGGGATACGCAGTATTTT CASSQGGLAGAWDTQYF